This T cell receptor beta chain appears in the sequencing data of a study of identical twins. The study, taken as a whole, reports: Where beta out-of-frame sequences were concerned, excess twin sharing was weaker. Memory repertoires showed no such pattern, whereas abundant cord blood beta clonotypes carried fewer insertions.

This clonotype has more than one count but fewer than ten. What it recognizes is unknown. Healthy Caucasian donors formed the entire cohort. Template switching added a universal primer binding site, and final cDNA carried unique molecular identifiers. MiXCR, applied by TCRdb to the 5' RACE reads, yields one record per CDR3 protein. The table records under 300,000 distinct CDR3 sequences, around 8.3% of them present only once. Trimming shortened V by 3 bases and J by 5 bases, and 20 bases separated the two germline ends. In germline, CDR1 is SGHAT, CDR2 FQNNGV. The CDR3 has 16 amino acids. Separately, the same data were catalogued under a study of yellow fever vaccine responses in identical twins.

The rearrangement joins TRBV11-2 to TRBJ2-7; the D gene is possibly TRBD2 (7 bases). The TCR sequence derives from a woman under 30 in good health. The sequencing sample was made of CD8+ T cells sorted from blood. DNA of the CDR3: TGTGCCAGCAGCTTCCGGGGGCGGGAGATAGGGGACGAGCAGTACTTC. Protein product: CASSFRGREIGDEQYF.